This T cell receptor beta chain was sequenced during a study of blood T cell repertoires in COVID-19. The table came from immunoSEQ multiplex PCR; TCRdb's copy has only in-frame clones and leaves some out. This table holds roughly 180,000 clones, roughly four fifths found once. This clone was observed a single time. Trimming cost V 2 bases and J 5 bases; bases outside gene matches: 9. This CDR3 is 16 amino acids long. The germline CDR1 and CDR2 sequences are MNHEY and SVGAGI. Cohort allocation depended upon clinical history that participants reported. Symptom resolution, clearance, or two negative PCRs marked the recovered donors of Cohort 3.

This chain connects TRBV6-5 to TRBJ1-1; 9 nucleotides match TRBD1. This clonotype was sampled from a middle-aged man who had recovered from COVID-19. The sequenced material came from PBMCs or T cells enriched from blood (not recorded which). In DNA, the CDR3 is TGTGCCAGCAGTTACCTATTACAGGGGGCGGTAACTGAAGCTTTCTTT. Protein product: CASSYLLQGAVTEAFF.